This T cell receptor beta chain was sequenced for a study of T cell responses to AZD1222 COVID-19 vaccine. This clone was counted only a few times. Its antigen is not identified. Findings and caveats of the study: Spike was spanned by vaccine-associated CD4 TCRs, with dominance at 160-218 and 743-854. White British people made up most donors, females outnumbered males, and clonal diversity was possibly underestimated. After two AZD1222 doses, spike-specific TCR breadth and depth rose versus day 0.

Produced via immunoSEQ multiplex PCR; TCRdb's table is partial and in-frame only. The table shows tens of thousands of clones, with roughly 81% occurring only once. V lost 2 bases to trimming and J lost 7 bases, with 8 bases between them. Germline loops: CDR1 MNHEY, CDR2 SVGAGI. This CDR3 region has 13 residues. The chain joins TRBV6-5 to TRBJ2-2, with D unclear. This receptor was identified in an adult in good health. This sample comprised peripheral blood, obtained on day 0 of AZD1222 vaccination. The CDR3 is CASSYGVDGELFF. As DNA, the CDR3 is TGTGCCAGCAGTTACGGGGTCGACGGGGAGCTGTTTTTT.